The entry that follows covers one TCR beta chain sequence. Antigen unknown. The protocol was immunoSEQ multiplex PCR, while the TCRdb copy is restricted to in-frame clones and leaves out a portion. The table has some 130,000 clones, 70% to 90% seen once. The donors were part of the validation cohort of 120 subjects. That cohort was separate from the first cohort, which comprised 670 or so subjects. The CDR3 totals 17 residues. With V trimmed by 4 bases and J by 3 bases, 13 bases remained unmatched. Germline lookup yields CDR1 SGHRS and CDR2 YFSETQ. This sample was included in a study of cytomegalovirus exposure and HLA in healthy donors. Study results and caveats: A later analysis found first-cohort TCR clusters tended to co-occur in the approximately 120 validation repertoires. It was about 180 TCR beta chains that were listed as cytomegalovirus-associated. Using the classifier, cytomegalovirus status was reportedly diagnosed with high specificity and sensitivity.

This sequence originates from a woman younger than 30 in good health and CMV-seropositive. This rearrangement joins TRBV5-1 to TRBJ2-7; TRBD1 agrees at 10 bases. Sequencing input: PBMCs. CDR3 residues: CASSRQGAGSGHYEQYF. The CDR3 region has the DNA TGCGCCAGCAGCCGACAGGGGGCCGGGAGCGGACACTACGAGCAGTACTTC.